The 21 T cell receptor beta chains reported below all come from one sample, sequenced in a study of cytomegalovirus exposure and HLA in healthy donors. 13 Jbeta primers and 60 Vbeta primers were used for the PCR. Measured with immunoSEQ multiplex PCR; TCRdb has only the in-frame clones, and not every one. In total, the table holds around 190,000 clones. The sequenced sample consisted of PBMCs. These receptors all stem from a woman aged 25 to 45 in good health and CMV-seropositive.

The J gene is TRBJ2-1, the V gene TRBV10-3; 13 nucleotides line up with TRBD2. V shed 3 bases and J 0 bases; nucleotides not matched to a gene: 8. CDR3 length: 19 amino acids. Looked up from germline, CDR1 is ENHRY and CDR2 is SYGVKD. The CDR3, as DNA: TGTGCCATCAGTGACCAACTAGCGGGAGGGAGTAGCTCCTACAATGAGCAGTTCTTC. Protein product: CAISDQLAGGSSSYNEQFF.

The chain couples TRBV14 to TRBJ2-5, with 10 bases lining up with TRBD2. The CDR3 runs to 16 residues. V shed 1 base and J 5 bases; nucleotides not matched to a gene: 7. Germline loops: CDR1 SGHDN, CDR2 FVKESK. This CDR3 is CASSQVAGGPIETQYF. The CDR3 DNA reads as TGTGCCAGCAGCCAAGTAGCGGGGGGCCCTATTGAGACCCAGTACTTC.

The chain recombines TRBV15 with TRBJ1-5, with D unclear. V lost 1 base to trimming and J lost 0 bases, with 13 bases between them. Per germline, CDR1 LNHNV and CDR2 YYDKDF (reference sequence). This CDR3 contains 17 residues. The CDR3: CATSRAHGKYSNQPQHF. DNA of the CDR3: TGTGCCACCAGCAGAGCCCACGGGAAATATAGCAATCAGCCCCAGCATTTT.

The chain has TRBV18 and TRBJ1-1; no firm D call. The CDR3 runs 13 residues. With 0 bases removed from V and 7 bases from J, the gap between germline ends came to 9 bases. Looked up from germline, CDR1 is KGHSH and CDR2 is LQKENI. CDR3 in amino acids: CASSPPISVEAFF. The CDR3 DNA follows: TGTGCCAGCTCACCACCTATATCGGTTGAAGCTTTCTTT.

The rearrangement links TRBV29-1 to TRBJ2-3; 8 bases map to TRBD2. The CDR3 length is 16 residues. From germline, CDR1 is SQVTM and CDR2 ANQGSEA. Unmatched junction bases numbered 10, after V lost 3 bases and J lost 2 bases. The DNA of the CDR3 is TGCAGCGTTGAGAGGGGAAGCGGGGGCTACACAGATACGCAGTATTTT. This codes for CSVERGSGGYTDTQYF.

The V call is TRBV7-2, the J call TRBJ2-3; 8 bases map to TRBD2. With 2 bases clipped from V and 4 bases from J, the junction kept 8 bases outside the gene matches. The CDR3 contains 16 residues. Per germline, CDR1 SGHTA and CDR2 FQGNSA. For the CDR3, the DNA is TGTGCCAGCAGCTTATCACCAGCGGGAGTTCCAGATACGCAGTATTTT. It yields the protein CASSLSPAGVPDTQYF.

The rearrangement uses TRBV5-1 and TRBJ2-1, with unresolved D. The CDR3 totals 14 residues. V shed 4 bases and J shed 4 bases, with 12 bases lying between them. Per the germline V gene, CDR1 is SGHRS and CDR2 is YFSETQ. The CDR3 sequence is CASSPGSEYNEQFF. The CDR3 nucleotides are TGCGCCAGCAGCCCTGGCAGCGAGTACAATGAGCAGTTCTTC.

The genes are TRBV11-2 and TRBJ2-7; TRBD2 matches 7 bases. Germline V gene sequence: CDR1 SGHAT, CDR2 FQNNGV. V trimming: 10 bases; J trimming: 6 bases; junction bases outside the gene matches: 15. The CDR3 covers 14 residues. CDR3 nucleotide sequence: TGTGCCACTATGGGGGAGGGCTCGGGAGCCGAGCAGTACTTC. Translation: CATMGEGSGAEQYF. The whole variable domain, filled in from reference TRBV11-2 and TRBJ2-7, reads EAGVAQSPRYKIIEKRQSVAFWCNPISGHATLYWYQQILGQGPKLLIQFQNNGVVDDSQLPKDRFSAERLKGVDSTLKIQPAKLEDSAVYLCATMGEGSGAEQYFGPGTRLTVT.

The V gene is TRBV5-1, the J gene TRBJ1-1, with 8 bases matching TRBD1. J was trimmed by 4 bases and V by 4 bases; bases with no gene match: 9. In germline, CDR1 is SGHRS, CDR2 YFSETQ. CDR3 length: 15 amino acids. This CDR3 reads CASSGQGARGTEAFF. CDR3 bases: TGCGCCAGCAGCGGGCAGGGGGCGCGGGGCACTGAAGCTTTCTTT.

The chain combines TRBV11-2 with TRBJ1-5; maybe TRBD1 (5 bases). The germline V gene has CDR1 SGHAT and CDR2 FQNNGV. CDR3 length: 15 residues. V was pared by 5 bases and J by 1 base, with 12 bases between. The CDR3 region is CASSPQGTSNQPQHF. The CDR3 DNA reads TGTGCCAGCAGCCCCCAGGGTACGAGCAATCAGCCCCAGCATTTT.

The J gene is TRBJ1-3, the V gene TRBV9; 8 nucleotides align to TRBD1. Germline V gene sequence: CDR1 SGDLS, CDR2 YYNGEE. CDR3 length: 16 residues. Trimming at V came to 3 bases and at J to 2 bases, leaving 7 bases not matched to a gene. Here the CDR3 reads CASSAGTGGTGNTIYF. DNA for the CDR3: TGTGCCAGCAGCGCAGGTACAGGGGGTACTGGAAACACCATATATTTT.

The CDR3 coding sequence is TGTGCCACCAGCAGAGGTGGCGGGTACCACAATGAGCAGTTCTTC. Translation gives CATSRGGGYHNEQFF. The J gene is TRBJ2-1, the V gene TRBV15, with D tentatively TRBD2 (5 bases). This CDR3 contains 15 residues. CDR1 is LNHNV, CDR2 YYDKDF, per germline (reference sequence). The V gene lost 1 base and the J gene lost 5 bases, with 12 bases spanning the gap.

The rearrangement uses TRBV6-1 and TRBJ2-2; D possibly corresponds to TRBD1 (6 bases). Trimming removed 5 bases at V and 0 bases at J, with 10 bases between. The CDR3 has 15 residues. CDR1 MNHNS and CDR2 SASEGT come from the germline V gene. DNA of the CDR3: TGTGCCAGCAGTACTTGGACAGCGAACACCGGGGAGCTGTTTTTT. Translation gives CASSTWTANTGELFF.

The rearrangement uses TRBV2 and TRBJ2-5; TRBD1 aligns across 7 bases. The end of the DNA fits TRBJ2-7 better, so the J call may be wrong. CDR1 is SNHLY and CDR2 is FYNNEI in the germline V gene. The CDR3 runs to 14 residues. CDR3 coding DNA: TGTGCCAGCAGAGACACGGGACAGCTTTACGAGCAGTACTTC. Amino acid sequence: CASRDTGQLYEQYF.

The rearrangement links TRBV5-1 to TRBJ2-7, with 7 bases that match TRBD2. CDR1 SGHRS and CDR2 YFSETQ come from the germline V gene. The trim removed 0 bases at V and 4 bases at J, leaving 4 bases unmatched. This CDR3 has 14 amino acids. The DNA of the CDR3 is TGCGCCAGCAGCTTGGGCGGGAGCTGGTACGAGCAGTACTTC. This encodes CASSLGGSWYEQYF.

This chain uses TRBV6-5 with TRBJ1-2, with 7 nucleotides matching TRBD1. The CDR3 loop spans 14 amino acids. After removal of 0 bases from V and 6 bases from J, the junction contained 4 bases not matched to a gene. Germline CDR1 is MNHEY and CDR2 is SVGAGI. CDR3 sequence: CASSYSDRSDGYTF. The CDR3 DNA sequence: TGTGCCAGCAGTTACTCGGACAGGTCAGATGGCTACACCTTC.

The CDR3 loop reads CASSIKSGTNSYEQYF. The CDR3 DNA reads TGTGCCAGCAGCATAAAGTCCGGGACAAACTCCTACGAGCAGTACTTC. The chain recombines TRBV7-9 with TRBJ2-7; D might be TRBD1 (6 bases). V was cut by 5 bases and J by 0 bases, with 17 bases left in between. CDR1 SEHNR and CDR2 FQNEAQ come from the germline V gene (reference sequence). This CDR3 is built from 16 residues. The complete variable domain, with remaining parts taken from reference TRBV7-9 and TRBJ2-7, reads DTGVSQNPRHKITKRGQNVTFRCDPISEHNRLYWYRQTLGQGPEFLTYFQNEAQLEKSRLLSDRFSAERPKGSFSTLEIQRTEQGDSAMYLCASSIKSGTNSYEQYFGPGTRLTVT.

The chain carries TRBV5-1 and TRBJ2-1, with 9 bases aligning to TRBD2. Per germline, CDR1 SGHRS and CDR2 YFSETQ. The junction had 5 bases not matched to a gene; V was cut back by 3 bases and J by 4 bases. The CDR3 is made up of 15 amino acids. The CDR3 DNA sequence: TGCGCCAGCAGCTCCGTAGCGGGGGCTTACAATGAGCAGTTCTTC. It is translated as CASSSVAGAYNEQFF.

The gene calls are TRBV11-3 and TRBJ2-1; 7 nucleotides align to TRBD1. V shed 5 bases and J 6 bases; nucleotides not matched to a gene: 10. Germline CDR1 reads SGHNT; CDR2 reads YENEEA. The CDR3 contains 15 residues. CDR3 amino acids: CASSDRQGISNEQFF. For the CDR3, the DNA is TGTGCCAGCAGCGATCGACAGGGAATCAGCAATGAGCAGTTCTTC. The variable domain in full, completed from reference TRBV11-3 and TRBJ2-1, reads EAGVVQSPRYKIIEKKQPVAFWCNPISGHNTLYWYLQNLGQGPELLIRYENEEAVDDSQLPKDRFSAERLKGVDSTLKIQPAELGDSAVYLCASSDRQGISNEQFFGPGTRLTVL.

The CDR3 here is CAISARDNYGYTF. CDR3 bases: TGTGCCATCAGTGCCAGGGATAACTATGGCTACACCTTC. The V call is TRBV10-3, the J call TRBJ1-2; perhaps TRBD1 as D (5 bases). The CDR3 has 13 residues. The V gene lost 4 bases and the J gene lost 1 base, with 7 bases spanning the gap. Germline V CDR1 and CDR2: ENHRY, SYGVKD.

The gene calls are TRBV2 and TRBJ1-1, with D uncertain. V was pared by 4 bases and J by 7 bases, with 7 bases between. Germline assignment: CDR1 SNHLY and CDR2 FYNNEI. This CDR3 region has 11 residues. For the CDR3, the DNA is TGTGCCAGCAGTGGAGAGATTGAAGCTTTCTTT. This gives the protein CASSGEIEAFF.